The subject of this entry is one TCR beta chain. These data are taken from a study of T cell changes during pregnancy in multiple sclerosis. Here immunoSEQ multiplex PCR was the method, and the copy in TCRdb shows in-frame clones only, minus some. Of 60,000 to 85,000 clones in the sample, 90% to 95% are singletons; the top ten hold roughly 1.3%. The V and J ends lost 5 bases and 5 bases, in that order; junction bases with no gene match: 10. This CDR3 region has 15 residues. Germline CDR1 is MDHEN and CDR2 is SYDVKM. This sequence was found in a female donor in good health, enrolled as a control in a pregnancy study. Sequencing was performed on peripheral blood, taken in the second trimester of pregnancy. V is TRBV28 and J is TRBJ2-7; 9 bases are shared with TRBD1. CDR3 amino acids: CASSNPGQGGNEQYF. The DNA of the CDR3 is TGTGCCAGCAGTAATCCGGGACAGGGAGGGAACGAGCAGTACTTC.